This T cell receptor beta chain was identified in a study of monozygotic twins with inflammatory bowel disease. TCRdb re-called the 5' RACE reads, yielding one record per CDR3 amino acid sequence without DNA. Listed are a few hundred thousand distinct CDR3 sequences; around 2.6% falls within the top ten. Looked up from germline, CDR1 is SGHTA and CDR2 is FQGTGA. The CDR3 has 16 residues. This receptor was obtained from a human donor with ulcerative colitis or Crohn's disease, or a healthy co-twin of an affected twin (not recorded which). Sequencing was carried out using blood. The chain carries TRBV7-3 and TRBJ2-5; the D call from TCRdb, TRBD2, cannot be confirmed without DNA. The CDR3 sequence: CASSLTSRDHQETQYF. The full variable domain, rest sourced from reference TRBV7-3 and TRBJ2-5, is GAGVSQTPSNKVTEKGKYVELRCDPISGHTALYWYRQSLGQGPEFLIYFQGTGAADDSGLPNDRFFAVRPEGSVSTLKIQRTERGDSAVYLCASSLTSRDHQETQYFGPGTRLLVL.